These 13 T cell receptor beta chains were all obtained from the same sample, sequenced in a study of T cells expressing NK-cell markers. TCRdb reprocessed the 5' RACE reads; each CDR3 protein has one entry and no DNA is given. This table holds about 430,000 distinct CDR3 sequences. The sequencing input was blood T cells: a sorted CD56 or NKG2C T cell subset, CD4+ or CD8+ T cells, or bulk PBMC T cells (not recorded which). Source of these receptors: a woman between 45 and 65 years old in good health.

The rearrangement joins TRBV20-1 to TRBJ1-5; TCRdb indicates TRBD1, and absent DNA this call remains unverified. Germline CDR1 reads DFQATT; CDR2 reads SNEGSKA (reference sequence). The CDR3 sequence is 14 residues long. This CDR3 is CSAIGSHGDQPQHF.

The genes are TRBV29-1 and TRBJ1-2; TCRdb proposes TRBD1, but this gene call is untestable without DNA. The germline CDR1 and CDR2 sequences are SQVTM and ANQGSEA. The CDR3 runs 11 residues. CDR3 residues: CSAESGVGYTF.

The chain carries TRBV12-3 or TRBV12-4 and TRBJ2-3; TCRdb calls TRBD2, which cannot be checked without DNA. CDR3 size: 16 residues. This CDR3 is CASSLGDPRVPDTQYF.

The chain carries TRBV5-1 and TRBJ2-2; TCRdb returns TRBD1, unconfirmable since there is no DNA. The germline V gene encodes CDR1 SGHRS and CDR2 YFSETQ. The CDR3 spans 14 residues. The CDR3 here is CASSFDRATGELFF.

The V gene is TRBV14, the J gene TRBJ2-7; with no DNA, the TCRdb D assignment of TRBD2 cannot be verified. This CDR3 is built from 19 residues. CDR1 is SGHDN, CDR2 FVKESK, per germline. This chain's CDR3 is CASSQVEGLAGVDSYEQYF.

This chain links TRBV12-3 or TRBV12-4 with TRBJ2-3; TCRdb's assignment of TRBD2 cannot be checked, as there is no DNA. CDR3 size: 14 residues. CDR3 loop: CASSLGLLGDTQYF.

The V gene is TRBV3-1, the J gene TRBJ2-1; the D call of TRBD2 rests on TCRdb alone, since no DNA is present to check it. The CDR3 runs to 12 residues. CDR1 and CDR2 from the germline V gene are LGHDT and YNNKEL (reference sequence). The CDR3 loop is CASSQGGLGLFF.

The chain has TRBV2 and TRBJ1-2. Germline loops: CDR1 SNHLY, CDR2 FYNNEI. The CDR3 has 14 amino acids. The CDR3 sequence is CASSEERAGYGYTF.

The CDR3 reads CASSSPRGLGSSGANVLTF. This chain links TRBV11-2 with TRBJ2-6; with no DNA, the TCRdb D assignment of TRBD2 cannot be verified. CDR1 is SGHAT, CDR2 FQNNGV, per germline. There are 19 residues in the CDR3.

V gene TRBV9 combines with J gene TRBJ2-1; TCRdb calls TRBD2, which cannot be checked without DNA. Germline V CDR1 and CDR2: SGDLS, YYNGEE. The CDR3 spans 21 residues. The CDR3 sequence: CASSVSLVLTAGVSSYNEQFF. Full variable domain (rest looked up from reference TRBV9 and TRBJ2-1): DSGVTQTPKHLITATGQRVTLRCSPRSGDLSVYWYQQSLDQGLQFLIQYYNGEERAKGNILERFSAQQFPDLHSELNLSSLELGDSALYFCASSVSLVLTAGVSSYNEQFFGPGTRLTVL.

The genes are TRBV20-1 and TRBJ1-5; TCRdb outputs TRBD1, but without DNA this stays unchecked. The CDR3 spans 14 residues. CDR1 is DFQATT and CDR2 is SNEGSKA in the germline V gene (reference sequence). The CDR3 spells CSAIQPGQGKPQHF.

This sequence joins TRBV6-2 or TRBV6-3 and TRBJ2-1; TCRdb calls TRBD1, which cannot be checked without DNA. This CDR3 region has 18 residues. CDR1 and CDR2 (germline): MNHEY, SVGEGT. The chain's CDR3 is CASRTTRRGYGSYNEQFF.

V and J are TRBV12-3 or TRBV12-4 and TRBJ2-5; the D call of TRBD2 rests on TCRdb alone, since no DNA is present to check it. The CDR3 loop spans 15 amino acids. The chain's CDR3 is CASSTIAGEGETQYF.